The 17 T cell receptor beta chains given below trace back to one sample, sequenced in a study of blood T cell repertoires in COVID-19. Measured with immunoSEQ multiplex PCR; TCRdb has only the in-frame clones, and not every one. The sample has a few hundred thousand clones; 70% to 90% are singletons. Sequenced sample: peripheral blood. These receptor sequences come from a woman in her thirties or forties who had recovered from COVID-19.

V gene TRBV19 combines with J gene TRBJ1-2, with 9 bases matching TRBD1. Germline-derived CDR1 and CDR2 are LNHDA and SQIVND (reference sequence). CDR3 length: 16 amino acids. V gave up 5 bases and J gave up 2 bases; unmatched junction bases: 9. The CDR3 DNA sequence: TGTGCCAGTAGTCCAAAGACAGGGGGGATGAACTATGGCTACACCTTC. Translating gives CASSPKTGGMNYGYTF.

The chain joins TRBV6-2 or TRBV6-3 to TRBJ2-7; 7 nucleotides agree with TRBD1. The V gene's germline CDR1 is MNHEY and CDR2 SVGEGT. The CDR3 sequence is 15 residues long. V was clipped by 5 bases and J by 5 bases; unmatched bases: 12. This CDR3 is CASSTRRGREDEQYF. In DNA form, the CDR3 reads TGTGCCAGCAGTACCCGAAGGGGGCGCGAGGACGAGCAGTACTTC.

As to this clone: The sample contains more than one DNA sequence encoding this CDR3. This chain connects TRBV12-3 or TRBV12-4 to TRBJ2-7; D ambiguous. The length of the CDR3 is 13 residues. V was shortened by 3 bases and J by 1 base, with 7 bases between the two germline ends. The CDR3 nucleotides read TGTGCCAGCAGTTTGTCCGGTTCCTACGAGCAGTACTTC. It specifies CASSLSGSYEQYF.

The rearrangement links TRBV19 to TRBJ2-7; D perhaps matches TRBD2 (5 bases). Germline V gene lookup returns CDR1 LNHDA and CDR2 SQIVND (reference sequence). V was trimmed by 5 bases and J by 0 bases, leaving 14 bases between them. The CDR3 is 15 residues long. The CDR3 DNA follows: TGTGCCAGTAGTTCCCCGAGGGCTGACTCCTACGAGCAGTACTTC. It specifies CASSSPRADSYEQYF.

The chain uses TRBV2 and TRBJ1-5; D is ambiguous. The germline gives CDR1 SNHLY, CDR2 FYNNEI. The CDR3 extends over 16 amino acids. Trimming stripped 6 bases from V and 1 base from J, with 16 bases between. The CDR3, as DNA: TGTGCCAGCAGCGGCACCGGAGCAACGAGCAATCAGCCCCAGCATTTT. It yields the protein CASSGTGATSNQPQHF.

This chain joins TRBV3-1 (or the pseudogene TRBV3-2) and TRBJ2-5; 12 bases fit TRBD2. This CDR3 has 16 amino acids. Trimming took 8 bases from V and 5 from J; bases not matched to a gene: 12. CDR1 and CDR2 (germline): LGHDT, YNNKEL (reference sequence). CDR3: CASRPPTSGRRETQYF. DNA of the CDR3: TGTGCCAGCCGGCCCCCGACTAGCGGGAGACGGGAGACCCAGTACTTC.

The chain carries TRBV5-1 and TRBJ2-2; TRBD2 matches at 10 bases. The CDR3 contains 17 residues. V dropped 4 bases and J dropped 2; count of bases not matched to a gene: 8. The germline V gene has CDR1 SGHRS and CDR2 YFSETQ. In nucleotides, the CDR3 is TGCGCCAGCAGCCCTCAACCTAGCGGGGGAAACACCGGGGAGCTGTTTTTT. The encoded protein is CASSPQPSGGNTGELFF. Based on the CDR3 plus reference TRBV5-1 and TRBJ2-2, the full variable domain is KAGVTQTPRYLIKTRGQQVTLSCSPISGHRSVSWYQQTPGQGLQFLFEYFSETQRNKGNFPGRFSGRQFSNSRSEMNVSTLELGDSALYLCASSPQPSGGNTGELFFGEGSRLTVL.

The genes are TRBV7-3 and TRBJ1-2; 10 bases fit TRBD1. Germline CDR1 reads SGHTA; CDR2 reads FQGTGA. The trim removed 2 bases at V and 7 bases at J, leaving 4 bases unmatched. The CDR3 spans 14 residues. The CDR3 spells CASSLGTGASGYTF. The CDR3 region has the DNA TGTGCCAGCAGCTTAGGGACAGGGGCGAGTGGCTACACCTTC.

This clone was detected once. The rearrangement joins TRBV19 to TRBJ2-2, with 12 bases aligning to TRBD2. Germline V gene data show CDR1 as LNHDA and CDR2 as SQIVND (reference sequence). The CDR3 contains 17 residues. The junction had 5 bases not matched to a gene; V was cut back by 0 bases and J by 6 bases. CDR3 coding DNA: TGTGCCAGTAGTATAGATAGGGCTAGCGGGAGGGCCGGGGAGCTGTTTTTT. Its translation: CASSIDRASGRAGELFF.

V is TRBV6-6 and J is TRBJ1-1; D is undetermined. V lost 7 bases and J 6 bases, leaving 9 bases between the germline ends. The CDR3 length is 11 residues. CDR1 is MNHNY, CDR2 SVGAGI, per germline (reference sequence). In DNA form, the CDR3 reads TGTGCCAGCACCACACGTCCTGAAGCTTTCTTT. Translation gives CASTTRPEAFF.

This clone has just one count. The chain combines TRBV28 with TRBJ2-3; TRBD1 matches 8 bases. Germline V gene lookup returns CDR1 MDHEN and CDR2 SYDVKM. This CDR3 is 14 amino acids long. The trim removed 2 bases at V and 3 bases at J, leaving 1 base unmatched. CDR3 region: CASSLTGGTDTQYF. The DNA for the CDR3 is TGTGCCAGCAGTTTAACAGGGGGGACAGATACGCAGTATTTT. The full variable domain, with the rest looked up from reference TRBV28 and TRBJ2-3, is DVKVTQSSRYLVKRTGEKVFLECVQDMDHENMFWYRQDPGLGLRLIYFSYDVKMKEKGDIPEGYSVSREKKERFSLILESASTNQTSMYLCASSLTGGTDTQYFGPGTRLTVL.

The chain couples TRBV30 to TRBJ2-1; TRBD2 matches at 10 bases. Trimming took 2 bases from V and 6 from J; bases not matched to a gene: 7. The CDR3 has 15 residues. The germline CDR1 and CDR2 sequences are GTSNPN and SVGIG (reference sequence). The CDR3 nucleotides are TGTGCCTGGAGTCTACTAGCGGGACAAGGCAATGAGCAGTTCTTC. The encoded protein is CAWSLLAGQGNEQFF.

The chain has TRBV7-2 and TRBJ1-1; no reliable D call. The CDR3 has 14 amino acids. Germline V gives CDR1 SGHTA, CDR2 FQGNSA. Between the trimmed V and J ends, which lost 5 bases and 1 base, there was a span of 11 bases. CDR3 nucleotide sequence: TGTGCCAGCAGCCCTAGCCGGCGGAACACTGAAGCTTTCTTT. It translates to CASSPSRRNTEAFF.

The chain carries TRBV6-5 and TRBJ1-5, with D perhaps matching TRBD1 (5 bases). Germline V gene sequence: CDR1 MNHEY, CDR2 SVGAGI. The CDR3 length is 15 residues. V lost 8 bases and J lost 3, with 17 bases in between. The CDR3 region is CASRPLAGNNQPQHF. CDR3 DNA: TGTGCCAGCCGCCCTCTGGCAGGGAACAATCAGCCCCAGCATTTT.

A single count supports this clone. The gene calls are TRBV4-3 and TRBJ2-1; D may be TRBD2 (6 bases). Trimming cost V 0 bases and J 5 bases, with 17 bases left between them. The CDR3 totals 17 residues. Per the germline V gene, CDR1 is LGHNA and CDR2 is YSLEER. CDR3 sequence: CASSQDLLGGPNNEQFF. The CDR3 DNA is TGCGCCAGCAGCCAAGATCTTTTGGGGGGACCAAACAATGAGCAGTTCTTC.

The rearrangement links TRBV24-1 to TRBJ2-1, with TRBD1 identical over 7 bases. J was trimmed by 0 bases and V by 4 bases; bases with no gene match: 14. In germline, CDR1 is KGHDR, CDR2 SFDVKD. The CDR3 sequence is 19 residues long. As DNA, the CDR3 is TGTGCCACCAGTGACGCCGGACAGGCCCGTTCCTTCTCCTACAATGAGCAGTTCTTC. Encoded protein: CATSDAGQARSFSYNEQFF.

The chain links TRBV13 to TRBJ1-5; possible D gene TRBD1, 6 bases. The germline gives CDR1 PRHDT, CDR2 FYEKMQ (reference sequence). Trimming took off 4 bases at V and 0 bases at J, with 10 bases between the two ends. The CDR3 is 15 residues long. This CDR3 is CASSSRGGSNQPQHF. The CDR3 DNA reads TGTGCCAGCAGCTCCAGGGGTGGTAGCAATCAGCCCCAGCATTTT.